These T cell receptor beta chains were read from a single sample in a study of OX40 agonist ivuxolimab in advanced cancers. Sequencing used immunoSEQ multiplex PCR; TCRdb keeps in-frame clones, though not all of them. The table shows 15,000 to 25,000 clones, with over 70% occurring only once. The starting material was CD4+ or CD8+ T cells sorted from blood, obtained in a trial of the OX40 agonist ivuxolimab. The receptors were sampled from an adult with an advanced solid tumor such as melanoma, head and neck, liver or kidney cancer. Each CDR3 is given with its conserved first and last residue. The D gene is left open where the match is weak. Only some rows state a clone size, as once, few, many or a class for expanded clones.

CDR3nt: TGTGCCAGTAGTGTGACGAACACCGGGGAGCTGTTTTTT
CDR3aa: CASSVTNTGELFF
j_gene: TRBJ2-2
abundance: once
v_gene: TRBV19
d_gene: .

CDR3nt: TGTGCCAGCACCTTGAACACCGGGGAGCTGTTTTTT
CDR3aa: CASTLNTGELFF
j_gene: TRBJ2-2
abundance: .
v_gene: TRBV6-6
d_gene: .

CDR3nt: TGTGCCAGCAGCTTAGGACAGGGGGCCGTATTCCCCTACGAGCAGTACTTC
CDR3aa: CASSLGQGAVFPYEQYF
j_gene: TRBJ2-7
abundance: .
v_gene: TRBV11-2
d_gene: TRBD1

CDR3nt: TGTGCCAGTGGTGATCGTACCTATGGCTACACCTTC
CDR3aa: CASGDRTYGYTF
j_gene: TRBJ1-2
abundance: .
v_gene: TRBV25-1
d_gene: .

CDR3nt: TGTGCCAGCAGCACCTATCAGGGGGACGAGCAGTACTTC
CDR3aa: CASSTYQGDEQYF
j_gene: TRBJ2-7
abundance: .
v_gene: TRBV6-6
d_gene: TRBD1

CDR3nt: TGTGCCAGTAGTGGGACTATACCCCCCTTCGGGGAGCTGTTTTTT
CDR3aa: CASSGTIPPFGELFF
j_gene: TRBJ2-2
abundance: .
v_gene: TRBV19
d_gene: TRBD2

CDR3nt: TGTGCCAGCAGCTTAGTGGGGGGCGCCGGGGAGCTGTTTTTT
CDR3aa: CASSLVGGAGELFF
j_gene: TRBJ2-2
abundance: .
v_gene: TRBV11-2
d_gene: .

CDR3nt: TGTGCCAGCAGGGTAACAGGGTATCTCGCTGAAGCTTTCTTT
CDR3aa: CASRVTGYLAEAFF
j_gene: TRBJ1-1
abundance: once
v_gene: TRBV27
d_gene: .

CDR3nt: TGCGCCAGCAGCCTCAGGGACTCCCACGAGCAGTACTTC
CDR3aa: CASSLRDSHEQYF
j_gene: TRBJ2-7
abundance: .
v_gene: TRBV4-1
d_gene: .

CDR3nt: TGTGCCAGCAGCGCTACATCTCTCGAAGCTTTCTTT
CDR3aa: CASSATSLEAFF
j_gene: TRBJ1-1
abundance: .
v_gene: TRBV5-4
d_gene: .

CDR3nt: TGTGCCAGCAGCTTAATAGCAACCGGGGGAAACACCATATATTTT
CDR3aa: CASSLIATGGNTIYF
j_gene: TRBJ1-3
abundance: .
v_gene: TRBV7-9
d_gene: .

CDR3nt: TGTGCCAGCAGCCGGACAGGGAGCTACAATCAGCCCCAGCATTTT
CDR3aa: CASSRTGSYNQPQHF
j_gene: TRBJ1-5
abundance: .
v_gene: TRBV7-9
d_gene: TRBD1

CDR3nt: TGCGCCAGCAGCCCCTGGGACAGGGGACAAGAGACCCAGTACTTC
CDR3aa: CASSPWDRGQETQYF
j_gene: TRBJ2-5
abundance: .
v_gene: TRBV4-1
d_gene: TRBD1

CDR3nt: TGTGCCAGCAGATGGTGGGACAGCCGCACAGATACGCAGTATTTT
CDR3aa: CASRWWDSRTDTQYF
j_gene: TRBJ2-3
abundance: .
v_gene: TRBV5-5
d_gene: TRBD1

CDR3nt: TGTGCCAGCAGTCCCGGACTATCCCAGTTCTTC
CDR3aa: CASSPGLSQFF
j_gene: TRBJ2-1
abundance: .
v_gene: TRBV27
d_gene: .

CDR3nt: TGTGCCAGCAGCTACAACCTCCTTTTCCGGGACCCAGGGAACACTGAAGCTTTCTTT
CDR3aa: CASSYNLLFRDPGNTEAFF
j_gene: TRBJ1-1
abundance: .
v_gene: TRBV21-1
d_gene: .

CDR3nt: TGTGCCAGCAACAGGGGGGGGTACGAGCAGTACTTC
CDR3aa: CASNRGGYEQYF
j_gene: TRBJ2-7
abundance: .
v_gene: TRBV7-9
d_gene: .

CDR3nt: TGCGCCAGCATGGAGGGCCAGACCGAAGAGACCCAGTACTTC
CDR3aa: CASMEGQTEETQYF
j_gene: TRBJ2-5
abundance: .
v_gene: TRBV5-1
d_gene: .

CDR3nt: TGTGCCACGGGACAAGCCCCGAACACTGAAGCTTTCTTT
CDR3aa: CATGQAPNTEAFF
j_gene: TRBJ1-1
abundance: .
v_gene: TRBV10-3
d_gene: .

CDR3nt: TGCGCCAGCAGCCGATACCAAAAATGGAACACTGAAGCTTTCTTT
CDR3aa: CASSRYQKWNTEAFF
j_gene: TRBJ1-1
abundance: .
v_gene: TRBV4-3
d_gene: .

CDR3nt: TGTGCCAGCAGCTTAGTGCTTAGCGGGAAGGGGGAGCAGTACTTC
CDR3aa: CASSLVLSGKGEQYF
j_gene: TRBJ2-7
abundance: .
v_gene: TRBV7-9
d_gene: TRBD2

CDR3nt: TGTGCCAGCAGCTTGGGAGGACAGGACTACTACGAGCAGTACTTC
CDR3aa: CASSLGGQDYYEQYF
j_gene: TRBJ2-7
abundance: .
v_gene: TRBV5-6
d_gene: .

CDR3nt: TGCGCCAGCAGCCCATACAGCTCCTACAATGAGCAGTTCTTC
CDR3aa: CASSPYSSYNEQFF
j_gene: TRBJ2-1
abundance: .
v_gene: TRBV4-3
d_gene: .

CDR3nt: TGTGCCAGCAGCCTTGGACGAGTGGTGCAGTACTTC
CDR3aa: CASSLGRVVQYF
j_gene: TRBJ2-7
abundance: .
v_gene: TRBV5-6
d_gene: .

CDR3nt: TGTGCCAGCTCCCCGGGCACTGAAGCTTTCTTT
CDR3aa: CASSPGTEAFF
j_gene: TRBJ1-1
abundance: .
v_gene: TRBV18
d_gene: .

CDR3nt: TGTGCCAGCAGTGAAGCGGGACAGAGCATGGAACAGCCCCAGCATTTT
CDR3aa: CASSEAGQSMEQPQHF
j_gene: TRBJ1-5
abundance: .
v_gene: TRBV2
d_gene: TRBD1

CDR3nt: TGTGCCAGCAGAAGCGGGAGGATCGCTGATACGCAGTATTTT
CDR3aa: CASRSGRIADTQYF
j_gene: TRBJ2-3
abundance: .
v_gene: TRBV7-8
d_gene: TRBD2